What follows is one TCR beta chain and its context. Its antigen is not known. Expressed TCRB transcripts got sequenced, as all isolated RNA was reverse transcribed. Here immunoSEQ multiplex PCR was the method, and the copy in TCRdb shows in-frame clones only, minus some. The sample lists hundreds of thousands of clones; about 14% were seen once. These data belong to a study of beta chain features in type 1 diabetes. General study results and limits: Sequencing the cDNA could make cells with high TCR expression show up more than they should. Type 1 diabetes patients had TCRB CDR3s that were shorter (moderately but significantly so) in all four CD4+ subsets.

Trimming cost V 3 bases and J 2 bases, with 8 bases left between them. The CDR3 is 12 residues long. CDR1 SQVTM and CDR2 ANQGSEA come from the germline V gene. Material: naive CD4+ T cells from blood. The sequence derives from a man between 18 and 35 years old with type 1 diabetes. The J gene is TRBJ2-7, the V gene TRBV29-1; D gene uncertain. Here the CDR3 DNA reads TGCAGCGTTGAGGCAGGTACCTACGAGCAGTACTTC. Translation gives CSVEAGTYEQYF.